This entry lists 15 T cell receptor beta chains sequenced from one sample in a study of OX40 agonist ivuxolimab in advanced cancers. Clones were read by immunoSEQ multiplex PCR, and TCRdb kept only the in-frame ones, dropping some. The data hold around 41,000 clones, with just under 85% observed a single time. The sample here was CD4+ or CD8+ T cells sorted from blood, taken in a trial of the OX40 agonist ivuxolimab. These receptors were obtained from an adult with an advanced solid tumor such as melanoma, head and neck, liver or kidney cancer.

This chain's CDR3 is CASSSDRGPQHF. The CDR3 DNA reads as TGTGCCAGCAGCTCAGACAGGGGACCCCAGCATTTT. This chain uses TRBV7-9 with TRBJ1-5; 8 bases fit TRBD1. Trimming took 4 bases from V and 10 from J; bases not matched to a gene: 3. Per germline, CDR1 SEHNR and CDR2 FQNEAQ (reference sequence). The CDR3 has 12 amino acids.

The J gene is TRBJ2-1, the V gene TRBV12-5; the D gene is possibly TRBD2 (6 bases). Germline V gene sequence: CDR1 LGHNT, CDR2 FRNRAP. V lost 7 bases, J lost 7 bases, and 20 bases lay in between. The CDR3 covers 15 residues. Here the CDR3 reads CASDPFSGLRNEQFF. Written as DNA, the CDR3 is TGTGCTAGTGATCCTTTTAGCGGTTTAAGGAATGAGCAGTTCTTC.

This chain uses TRBV28 with TRBJ2-1; 9 nucleotides agree with TRBD2. CDR1 is MDHEN and CDR2 is SYDVKM in the germline V gene. CDR3 length: 15 amino acids. With 6 bases clipped from V and 4 bases from J, the junction kept 7 bases outside the gene matches. CDR3 region: CASRGAGGGYNEQFF. The CDR3 DNA reads as TGTGCCAGCAGGGGAGCGGGAGGCGGGTACAATGAGCAGTTCTTC.

This chain links TRBV5-6 with TRBJ1-6; tentatively, D is TRBD1 (5 bases). The CDR3 has 14 amino acids. Germline-derived CDR1 and CDR2 are SGHDT and YYEEEE. The V end was cut by 6 bases, the J end by 10 bases, with 17 bases between. The CDR3 here is CASTKAGLFSPLHF. The CDR3 nucleotides are TGTGCCAGCACCAAGGCAGGGTTGTTCTCACCCCTCCACTTT.

As concerns this clone: At one boundary the junction diverges from the germline segment, which might be a read error. CDR3 sequence reads: CASSLGGTNEKLFF. CDR3 DNA sequence: TGTGCCAGCAGTTTAGGGGGAACTAATGAAAAACTGTTTTTT. This rearrangement joins TRBV7-9 to TRBJ1-4, with a possible D match to TRBD1 (6 bases). Germline V gives CDR1 SEHNR, CDR2 FQNEAQ (reference sequence). The length of the CDR3 is 14 residues.

This sequence joins TRBV7-9 and TRBJ2-5; 9 bases agree with TRBD2. With V trimmed by 2 bases and J by 3 bases, 4 bases remained unmatched. The CDR3 is 15 amino acids. Germline V lookup: CDR1 SEHNR, CDR2 FQNEAQ (reference sequence). Written as DNA, the CDR3 is TGTGCCAGCAGCTTAAGGGCTAGCGGGAAAGAGACCCAGTACTTC. Translating gives CASSLRASGKETQYF.

The V and J genes are TRBV9 and TRBJ2-1; no clear D. Germline V CDR1 and CDR2: SGDLS, YYNGEE. Trimming took 0 bases from V and 8 from J, leaving 15 bases between them. This CDR3 spans 15 amino acids. The CDR3 sequence is CASSVARPGRDEQFF. For the CDR3, the DNA is TGTGCCAGCAGCGTAGCTAGGCCAGGACGGGATGAGCAGTTCTTC.

The genes are TRBV6-5 and TRBJ1-1; D not resolved. The CDR3 extends over 15 amino acids. Germline CDR1 is MNHEY and CDR2 is SVGAGI. Trimming cost V 0 bases and J 6 bases, with 14 bases left between them. The CDR3 DNA follows: TGTGCCAGCAGTTACTCGCAGGTTGCAGGCGCTGAAGCTTTCTTT. Protein sequence: CASSYSQVAGAEAFF.

The rearrangement links TRBV6-1 to TRBJ1-4; 7 bases map to TRBD1. There are 14 residues in the CDR3. V was pared by 6 bases and J by 4 bases, with 5 bases of the junction left unmatched. CDR1 is MNHNS and CDR2 is SASEGT in the germline V gene. Written as DNA, the CDR3 is TGTGCCAGCAGCCCGGGACAGTTTAATGAAAAACTGTTTTTT. This codes for CASSPGQFNEKLFF.

The V and J genes are TRBV11-3 and TRBJ2-7, with TRBD2 matching 7 bases. J lost 5 bases, V lost 5 bases, and 9 bases had no gene match. CDR3 length: 14 amino acids. CDR1 is SGHNT and CDR2 is YENEEA in the germline V gene. The CDR3 DNA is TGTGCCAGCAGCATCCCGGGACTAAGGGACGAGCAGTACTTC. Its protein product is CASSIPGLRDEQYF.

The chain combines TRBV28 with TRBJ1-2; 7 bases fit TRBD1. V gave up 3 bases and J gave up 5 bases; unmatched junction bases: 3. Germline lookup yields CDR1 MDHEN and CDR2 SYDVKM. This CDR3 region has 13 residues. The DNA of the CDR3 is TGTGCCAGCAGTTTCAGGGGGGCGTATGGCTACACCTTC. This sequence encodes CASSFRGAYGYTF.

This clone turned up a few times. Here the CDR3 DNA reads TGTGCCAGCAGCGGGGGGCCCCACACTGAAGCTTTCTTT. Translated, it gives CASSGGPHTEAFF. The chain combines TRBV11-3 with TRBJ1-1, with D perhaps matching TRBD1 (6 bases). V lost 5 bases, J lost 3 bases, and 10 bases lay in between. The CDR3 has 13 amino acids. Germline V gene sequence: CDR1 SGHNT, CDR2 YENEEA. The full variable domain, in which reference TRBV11-3 and TRBJ1-1 provide the parts outside the CDR3, is EAGVVQSPRYKIIEKKQPVAFWCNPISGHNTLYWYLQNLGQGPELLIRYENEEAVDDSQLPKDRFSAERLKGVDSTLKIQPAELGDSAVYLCASSGGPHTEAFFGQGTRLTVV.

V and J are TRBV10-3 and TRBJ1-3, with D perhaps matching TRBD1 (5 bases). CDR3 length: 15 amino acids. V was clipped by 3 bases and J by 0 bases, with 9 bases between them. Germline-derived CDR1 and CDR2 are ENHRY and SYGVKD. In nucleotides, the CDR3 is TGTGCCATCAGTGAACAGGTCCTCTCTGGAAACACCATATATTTT. It encodes CAISEQVLSGNTIYF.

On this clone itself: Germline is not matched at one junction end, which may reflect a read error. The chain combines TRBV18 with TRBJ2-2, with 10 nucleotides matching TRBD2. Germline V gives CDR1 KGHSH, CDR2 LQKENI. The CDR3 spans 16 residues. The chain's CDR3 is CANSPSLAGDPGELFF. The CDR3 coding sequence is TGTGCCAACTCACCAAGTCTAGCGGGAGATCCGGGGGAGCTGTTTTTT. Supplemented by reference TRBV18 and TRBJ2-2, the full variable domain reads NAGVMQNPRHLVRRRGQEARLRCSPMKGHSHVYWYRQLPEEGLKFMVYLQKENIIDESGMPKERFSAEFPKEGPSILRIQQVVRGDSAAYFCANSPSLAGDPGELFFGEGSRLTVL.

The chain recombines TRBV25-1 with TRBJ2-6; D is perhaps TRBD1 (6 bases). CDR1 is MGHDK and CDR2 is SYGVNS in the germline V gene. V lost 5 bases to trimming and J lost 0 bases, with 8 bases between them. The CDR3 consists of 15 residues. The DNA for the CDR3 is TGTGCCAGCAGTTCACAGGGCTCTGGGGCCAACGTCCTGACTTTC. This sequence encodes CASSSQGSGANVLTF. The full variable domain, with the rest looked up from reference TRBV25-1 and TRBJ2-6, is EADIYQTPRYLVIGTGKKITLECSQTMGHDKMYWYQQDPGMELHLIHYSYGVNSTEKGDLSSESTVSRIRTEHFPLTLESARPSHTSQYLCASSSQGSGANVLTFGAGSRLTVL.